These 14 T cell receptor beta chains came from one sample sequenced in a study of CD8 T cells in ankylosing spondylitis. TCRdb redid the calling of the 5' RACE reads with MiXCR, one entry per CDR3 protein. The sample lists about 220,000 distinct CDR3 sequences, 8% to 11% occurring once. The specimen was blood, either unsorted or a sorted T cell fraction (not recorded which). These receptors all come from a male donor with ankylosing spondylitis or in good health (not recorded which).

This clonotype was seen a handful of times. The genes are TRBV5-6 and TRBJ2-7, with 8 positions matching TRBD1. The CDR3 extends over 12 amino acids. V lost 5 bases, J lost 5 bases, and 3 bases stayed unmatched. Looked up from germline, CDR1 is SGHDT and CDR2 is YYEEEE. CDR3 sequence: CASRKTGDEQYF. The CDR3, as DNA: TGTGCCAGCAGGAAGACAGGGGACGAGCAGTACTTC.

CDR3 in DNA: TGTGCCAGCAGCCAAGAGCAACGTTACGGGGTTCGGAATTCACCCCTCCACTTT. This gives the protein CASSQEQRYGVRNSPLHF. This chain joins TRBV3-1 and TRBJ1-6; the D is unclear. CDR3 size: 18 residues. Trimming left V 0 bases short and J 7 bases short, with 19 bases between. Germline values: CDR1 LGHDT, CDR2 YNNKEL (reference sequence).

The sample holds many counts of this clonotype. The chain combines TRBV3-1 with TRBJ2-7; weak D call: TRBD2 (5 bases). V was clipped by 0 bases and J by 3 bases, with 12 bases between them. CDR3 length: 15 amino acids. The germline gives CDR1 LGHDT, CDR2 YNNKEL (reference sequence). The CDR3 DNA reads TGTGCCAGCAGCCAAGATCCGGAGGTTGGCTACGAGCAGTACTTC. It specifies CASSQDPEVGYEQYF.

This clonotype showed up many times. CDR3 DNA sequence: TGTGCCAGCAGCTTGGATCTGGGGAACACCGGGGAGCTGTTTTTT. It codes for CASSLDLGNTGELFF. The chain has TRBV5-6 and TRBJ2-2; D gene unclear. The V and J ends lost 0 bases and 1 base respectively, with 7 bases between them. The germline CDR1 and CDR2 sequences are SGHDT and YYEEEE. The CDR3 contains 15 residues.

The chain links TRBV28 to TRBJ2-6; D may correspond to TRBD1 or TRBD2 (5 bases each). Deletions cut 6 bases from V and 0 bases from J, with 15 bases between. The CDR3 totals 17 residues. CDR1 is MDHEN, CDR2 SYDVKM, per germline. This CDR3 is CASRGVSGVSGANVLTF. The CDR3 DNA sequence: TGTGCCAGCAGGGGGGTATCAGGCGTCTCTGGGGCCAACGTCCTGACTTTC.

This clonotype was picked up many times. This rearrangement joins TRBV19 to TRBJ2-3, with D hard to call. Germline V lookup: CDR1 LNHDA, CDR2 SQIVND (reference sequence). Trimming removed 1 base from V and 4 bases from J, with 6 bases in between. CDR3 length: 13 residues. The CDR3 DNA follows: TGTGCCAGTAGTATAGTTCGGGCAGATACGCAGTATTTT. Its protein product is CASSIVRADTQYF.

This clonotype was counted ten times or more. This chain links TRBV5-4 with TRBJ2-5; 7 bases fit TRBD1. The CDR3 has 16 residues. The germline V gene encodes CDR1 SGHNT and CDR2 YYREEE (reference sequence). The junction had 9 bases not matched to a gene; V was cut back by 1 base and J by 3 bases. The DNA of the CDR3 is TGTGCCAGCAGCTTGAAACAGGGGTCGTACAAAGAGACCCAGTACTTC. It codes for CASSLKQGSYKETQYF.

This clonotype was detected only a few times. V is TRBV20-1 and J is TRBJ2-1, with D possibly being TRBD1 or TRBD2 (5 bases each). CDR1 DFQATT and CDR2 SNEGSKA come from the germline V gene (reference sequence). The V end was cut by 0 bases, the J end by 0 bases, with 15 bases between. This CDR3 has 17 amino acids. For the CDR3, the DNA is TGCAGTGCTAGAGATTTAAGGGGTGAGGGCTCCTACAATGAGCAGTTCTTC. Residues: CSARDLRGEGSYNEQFF.

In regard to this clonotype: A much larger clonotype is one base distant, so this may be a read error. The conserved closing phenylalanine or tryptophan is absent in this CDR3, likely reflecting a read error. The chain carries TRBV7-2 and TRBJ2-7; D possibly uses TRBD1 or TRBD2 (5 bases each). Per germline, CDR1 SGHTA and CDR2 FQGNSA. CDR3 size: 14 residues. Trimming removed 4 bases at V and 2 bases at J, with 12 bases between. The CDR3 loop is CASSSRGPTYEQYL. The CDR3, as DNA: TGTGCCAGCAGCTCAAGGGGACCCACCTACGAGCAGTACCTC.

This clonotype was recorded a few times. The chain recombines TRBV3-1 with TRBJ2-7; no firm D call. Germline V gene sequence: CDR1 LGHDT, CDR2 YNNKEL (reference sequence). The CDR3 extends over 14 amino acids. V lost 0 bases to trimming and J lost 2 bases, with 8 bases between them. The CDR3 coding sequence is TGTGCCAGCAGCCAAGAAAACCGGGCCTACGAGCAGTACTTC. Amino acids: CASSQENRAYEQYF.

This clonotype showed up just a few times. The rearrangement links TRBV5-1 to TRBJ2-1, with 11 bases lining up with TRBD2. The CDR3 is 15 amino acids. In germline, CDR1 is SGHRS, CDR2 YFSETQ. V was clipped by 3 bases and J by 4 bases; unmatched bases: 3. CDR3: CASSSLAGVYNEQFF. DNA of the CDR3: TGCGCCAGCAGCTCACTAGCGGGGGTGTACAATGAGCAGTTCTTC.

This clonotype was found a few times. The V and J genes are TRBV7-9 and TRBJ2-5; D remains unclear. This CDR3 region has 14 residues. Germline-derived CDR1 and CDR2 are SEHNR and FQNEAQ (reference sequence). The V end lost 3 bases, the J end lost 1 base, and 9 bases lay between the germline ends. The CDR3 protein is CASSFLGIQETQYF. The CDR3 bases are TGTGCCAGCAGCTTTTTGGGTATCCAAGAGACCCAGTACTTC.

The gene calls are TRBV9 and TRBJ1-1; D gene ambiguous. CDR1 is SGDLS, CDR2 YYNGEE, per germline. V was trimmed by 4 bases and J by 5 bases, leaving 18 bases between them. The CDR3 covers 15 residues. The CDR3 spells CASSPWTGSGTEAFF. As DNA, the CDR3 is TGTGCCAGCAGCCCCTGGACGGGATCGGGGACTGAAGCTTTCTTT.

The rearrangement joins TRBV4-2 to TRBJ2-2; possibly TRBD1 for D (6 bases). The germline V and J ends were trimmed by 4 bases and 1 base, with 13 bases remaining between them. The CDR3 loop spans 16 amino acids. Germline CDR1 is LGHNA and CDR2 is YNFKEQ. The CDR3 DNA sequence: TGTGCCAGCAGCCGAGCAGGACAGATGAACACCGGGGAGCTGTTTTTT. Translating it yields CASSRAGQMNTGELFF.